This entry describes one T cell receptor beta chain. These data belong to a study of blood T cell repertoires in COVID-19. Study details: The analysed material was cDNA or gDNA that came from T cells, B-cell-depleted T cells, or PBMCs.

Here immunoSEQ multiplex PCR was the method, and the copy in TCRdb shows in-frame clones only, minus some. The table lists around 90,000 clones, about 90% of them singletons. The length of the CDR3 is 16 residues. Trimming took 2 bases from V and 1 from J, leaving 15 bases between them. CDR1 and CDR2 (germline): SGDLS, YYNGEE. This rearrangement joins TRBV9 to TRBJ2-5; possibly TRBD1 for D (6 bases). Sequencing was performed on peripheral blood. This TCR came from a male donor with acute or convalescent COVID-19. The chain's CDR3 is CASSVKLTGPQETQYF. As DNA, the CDR3 is TGTGCCAGCAGCGTGAAACTGACAGGCCCCCAAGAGACCCAGTACTTC.